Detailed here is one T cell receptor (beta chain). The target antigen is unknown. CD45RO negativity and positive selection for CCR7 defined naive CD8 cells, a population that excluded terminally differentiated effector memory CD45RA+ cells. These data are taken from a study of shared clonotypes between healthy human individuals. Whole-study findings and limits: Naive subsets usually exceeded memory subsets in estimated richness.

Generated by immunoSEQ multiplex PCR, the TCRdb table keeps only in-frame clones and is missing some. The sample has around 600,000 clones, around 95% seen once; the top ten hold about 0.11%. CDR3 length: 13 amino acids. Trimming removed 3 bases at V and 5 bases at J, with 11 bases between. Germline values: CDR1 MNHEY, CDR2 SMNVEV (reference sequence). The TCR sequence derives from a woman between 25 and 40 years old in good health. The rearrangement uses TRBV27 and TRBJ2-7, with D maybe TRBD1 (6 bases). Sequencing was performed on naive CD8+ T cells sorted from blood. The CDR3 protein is CASSFGGAHEQYF. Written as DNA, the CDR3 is TGTGCCAGCAGTTTTGGGGGCGCCCACGAGCAGTACTTC.